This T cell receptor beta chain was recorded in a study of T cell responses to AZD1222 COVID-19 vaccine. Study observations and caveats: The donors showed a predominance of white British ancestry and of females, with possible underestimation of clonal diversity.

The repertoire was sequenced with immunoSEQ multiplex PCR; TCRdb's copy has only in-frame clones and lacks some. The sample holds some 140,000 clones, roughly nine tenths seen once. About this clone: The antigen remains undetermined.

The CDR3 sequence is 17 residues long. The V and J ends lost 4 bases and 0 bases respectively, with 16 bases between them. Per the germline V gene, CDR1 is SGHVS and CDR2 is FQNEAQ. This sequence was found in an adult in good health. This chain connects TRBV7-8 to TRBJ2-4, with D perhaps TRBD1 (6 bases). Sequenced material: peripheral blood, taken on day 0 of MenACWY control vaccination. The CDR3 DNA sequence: TGTGCCAGCAGCTCCTGGGCAGGGGCCGGAGCCAAAAACATTCAGTACTTC. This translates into CASSSWAGAGAKNIQYF.